The clone carrying this T cell receptor (beta chain) has a handful of counts. Its antigen is unidentified. This entry is derived from a study of blood T cells in healthy people across ages. Study results and caveats: Observed TCR beta diversity per million T cells went down as age went up. This fall followed a roughly linear course with age. Total diversity from one million sequenced T cells was likely underestimated.

There were at least 5.5 micrograms of total RNA extracted from every sample. For the second PCR, which ran for roughly 6 to 11 cycles, a sample-barcoded 5' primer and a J-beta primer mix were used. Via MiXCR, TCRdb re-called the 5' RACE reads, giving one row per CDR3 protein. The data hold over 1.5 million distinct CDR3 sequences, with roughly 49% observed a single time. With 1 base clipped from V and 6 bases from J, the junction kept 5 bases outside the gene matches. In germline, CDR1 is DFQATT, CDR2 SNEGSKA (reference sequence). CDR3 size: 13 residues. This sequence joins TRBV20-1 and TRBJ2-7, with TRBD1 identical over 8 bases. What was sequenced was blood. This receptor was identified in a woman aged 40 to 49 in good health. The CDR3 here is CSARGQGPGEQYF. CDR3 sequence (DNA): TGCAGTGCTAGAGGACAGGGGCCGGGCGAGCAGTACTTC.